This record concerns one T cell receptor beta chain sequence. Its antigen is not known. Trimming left V 3 bases short and J 1 base short, with 8 bases between. CDR1 is SGHTA, CDR2 FQGNSA, per germline. CDR3 length: 14 amino acids. The data are from a study of T cell clonotyping in hematopoietic cell transplantation. Study-wide results and limits: At the given depth, recipient repertoires were over 95% de novo clonotypes. Cells were unsorted, so CD4 and CD8 contributions were not separated. Recipient TCR diversity dropped after transplant; expanded clonotypes rose from day 30 to 180.

TCRdb's copy holds only in-frame clones and misses some; the assay was immunoSEQ multiplex PCR. The table records thousands of clones, 95% to 96% of them present only once. The receptor was derived from a male patient between 40 and 49 years old who had an allogeneic stem cell transplant from a related donor, so the T cells may come from the graft donor. Some clones in this sample may be carry-over from other donors' samples. The V and J genes are TRBV7-2 and TRBJ2-3; D might be TRBD1 or TRBD2, each matching 5 bases. The sample consisted of PBMCs, taken 30 days after allogeneic stem cell transplant. For the CDR3, the DNA is TGTGCCAGCAGCTTCCGGGACCGCACAGATACGCAGTATTTT. Its translation is CASSFRDRTDTQYF.